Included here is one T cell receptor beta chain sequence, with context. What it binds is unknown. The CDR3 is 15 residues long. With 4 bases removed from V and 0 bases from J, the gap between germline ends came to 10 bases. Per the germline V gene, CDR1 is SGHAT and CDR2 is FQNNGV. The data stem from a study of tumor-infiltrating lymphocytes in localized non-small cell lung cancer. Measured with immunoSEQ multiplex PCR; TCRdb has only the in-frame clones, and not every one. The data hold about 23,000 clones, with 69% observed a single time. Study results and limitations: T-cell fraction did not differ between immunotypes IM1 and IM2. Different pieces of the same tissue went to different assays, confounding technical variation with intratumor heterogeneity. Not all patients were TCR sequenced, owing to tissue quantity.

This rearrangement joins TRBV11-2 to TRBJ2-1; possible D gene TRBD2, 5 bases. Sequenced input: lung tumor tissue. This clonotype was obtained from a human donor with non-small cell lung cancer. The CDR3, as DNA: TGTGCCAGCAGCTCCTCACGGGGCTCCTACAATGAGCAGTTCTTC. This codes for CASSSSRGSYNEQFF.